These T cell receptor beta chains were read from a single sample in a study of T cells in Graves' hyperthyroidism and ophthalmopathy. TCRdb called the multiplex PCR reads again in MiXCR, with one record for every CDR3 protein. Of some 350,000 distinct CDR3 sequences listed, approximately 15% were seen once; the top ten hold approximately 35%. Material for sequencing was blood. Receptor source: a woman in her thirties or forties with Graves' ophthalmopathy. The CDR3 runs from the conserved cysteine through the conserved F or W. A D gene is named only where the DNA matches it firmly. Clone size is given for some rows only: seen once, a few or many times, or a class if the clone is expanded.

>.|TRBV5-1|.|TRBJ2-5
TGCGCCAGCAGCGGCGGCGGCTCGGTAGAGACCCAGTACTTC
CASSGGGSVETQYF
>few|TRBV5-1|TRBD1|TRBJ2-3
TGCGCCAGCAGCTTGGCCCCCACCGGGACAGGGGGCACAGATACGCAGTATTTT
CASSLAPTGTGGTDTQYF
>.|TRBV7-8|TRBD2|TRBJ2-5
TGTGCCAGCAGCACGACTAGCGTGGAGACCCAGTACTTC
CASSTTSVETQYF
>many|TRBV2|TRBD1|TRBJ2-3
TGTGCCAGCAGTTTGATCGACAGGGTTAGGACAGATACGCAGTATTTT
CASSLIDRVRTDTQYF
>many|TRBV9|TRBD1|TRBJ2-3
TGTGCCAGCAGCCCAGGGGGCAGGACAGATACGCAGTATTTT
CASSPGGRTDTQYF
>few|TRBV10-1|TRBD2|TRBJ2-3
TGCGCCAGCAGTTTCTTGCGGGGGAGCACAGATACGCAGTATTTT
CASSFLRGSTDTQYF
>few|TRBV7-9|TRBD1|TRBJ1-6
TGTGCCAGCAGCTCTCAGGGGGAGGGATCCTATAATTCACCCCTCCACTTT
CASSSQGEGSYNSPLHF
>many|TRBV27|.|TRBJ1-2
TGTGCCAGCAGACTCGTGGGGGACCCTGCTGTCGACTATGGCTACACCTTC
CASRLVGDPAVDYGYTF
>few|TRBV14|TRBD2|TRBJ2-1
TGTGCCAGCAGCCAAGATCAGCGGGAGGGCCGCAATGAGCAGTTCTTC
CASSQDQREGRNEQFF
>.|TRBV7-9|TRBD1|TRBJ2-1
TGTGCCAGCAGCTTAGGCAGCAGGGGGCTCAATGAGCAGTTCTTC
CASSLGSRGLNEQFF
>many|TRBV6-1|.|TRBJ1-5
TGTGCCAGCAGTGAAAGCGACCTTCGGGGGCAGCCCCAGCATTTT
CASSESDLRGQPQHF
>.|TRBV11-2|TRBD2|TRBJ2-5
TGTGCCAGCAGCTTAGAGTGGAGCGGGAGGGGAGAGACCCAGTACTTC
CASSLEWSGRGETQYF
>many|TRBV20-1|.|TRBJ2-7
TGCAGTGCTAGAGATCCGTGGCAGGATTCCTACGAGCAGTACTTC
CSARDPWQDSYEQYF
>few|TRBV4-1|TRBD1|TRBJ2-7
TGCGCCAGCAGCCCCTCTGGCACAGGGGGTTACGAGCAGTACTTC
CASSPSGTGGYEQYF
>.|TRBV29-1|TRBD1|TRBJ2-1
TGCAGCGCGGTGGGACAGGGGATCTACAATGAGCAGTTCTTC
CSAVGQGIYNEQFF
>.|TRBV20-1|.|TRBJ2-5
TGCAGTACTAGAGATGGGCTAGCTGGTGAGACCCAGTACTTC
CSTRDGLAGETQYF
>many|TRBV27|.|TRBJ1-1
TGTGCCAGCAGTCGGGGAGCCTCGAACACTGAAGCTTTCTTT
CASSRGASNTEAFF
>.|TRBV11-3|TRBD1|TRBJ1-1
TGTGCCAGCAGCCCAGGGGGACTGAACACTGAAGCTTTCTTT
CASSPGGLNTEAFF
>.|TRBV10-3|.|TRBJ1-1
TGTGCCATCAGTAACCTGACCGGGGCTTTCTTT
CAISNLTGAFF
>many|TRBV7-2|TRBD2|TRBJ2-3
TGTGCCAGCAGCGGAATGAAGACTAGCGGGGGTTCAAAGTATTTT
CASSGMKTSGGSKYF
>many|TRBV5-5|.|TRBJ2-3
TGTGCCAGCAGCTGGGGGCCTCAAGATACGCAGTATTTT
CASSWGPQDTQYF
>once|TRBV6-2/TRBV6-3|TRBD1|TRBJ2-1
TGTGCCAGCAGTTACTCTGGACAGGGACCCTACAATGAGCAGTTCTTC
CASSYSGQGPYNEQFF
>many|TRBV2|.|TRBJ2-3
TGTGCCAGCAGACCCATCGGAGGGAGGACAGATACGCAGTATTTT
CASRPIGGRTDTQYF
>many|TRBV12-3/TRBV12-4|.|TRBJ1-2
TGTGCCAGCAGCCTCGGACAGTCCTATGGCTACACCTTC
CASSLGQSYGYTF
>.|TRBV9|TRBD2|TRBJ2-7
TGTGCCAGCAGCGCTAATTCGGCGGGGGACTACGAGCAGTACTTC
CASSANSAGDYEQYF
>few|TRBV4-2|.|TRBJ2-1
TGTGCCAGCAGCCAAGAAACCCTAGCGTCGGGGGAGCAGTTCTTC
CASSQETLASGEQFF
>.|TRBV5-1|TRBD1|TRBJ2-2
TGCGCCAGCAGCTTGTCAGAGGACGGGACAGCAAACACCGGGGAGCTGTTTTTT
CASSLSEDGTANTGELFF
>.|TRBV4-1|.|TRBJ2-1
TGCGCCAGCAGCCAAAGATGGGGGGAGGTTCTCTACAATGAGCAGTTCTTC
CASSQRWGEVLYNEQFF
>many|TRBV28|.|TRBJ1-1
TGTGCCAGCATGGACCGATGGAGGACTGAAGCTTTCTTT
CASMDRWRTEAFF
>.|TRBV18|.|TRBJ1-2
TGTGCCAGCTCACCACTCTCGGGCCACTATGGCTACACCTTC
CASSPLSGHYGYTF
>many|TRBV7-8|.|TRBJ2-7
TGTGCCAGCAGCCGAGCGGGTAAATCCTCCTACGAGCAGTACTTC
CASSRAGKSSYEQYF
>many|TRBV28|TRBD1|TRBJ1-1
TGTGCCAGCAGTACACCGGGACAGTTCACTGAAGCTTTCTTT
CASSTPGQFTEAFF
>many|TRBV6-1|TRBD2|TRBJ2-1
TGTGCCAGCGTCCGACTAGCGGGAGGGTTAGGAGATGAGCAGTTCTTC
CASVRLAGGLGDEQFF
>many|TRBV20-1|.|TRBJ1-1
TGCAGTGCTAGAGATCATGGGGCAGGGAGCACTGAAGCTTTCTTT
CSARDHGAGSTEAFF
>.|TRBV20-1|TRBD2|TRBJ2-3
TGCAGTGCTCCAGCGGGGGGGAGCACAGATACGCAGTATTTT
CSAPAGGSTDTQYF
>many|TRBV2|TRBD2|TRBJ2-1
TGTGCCAGCAGTCCTACTAGCGGGAGGGCCAATGAGCAGTTCTTC
CASSPTSGRANEQFF
>few|TRBV29-1|.|TRBJ1-1
TGCAGCGTTGAGGCTCCGGGACACCGGAACACTGAAGCTTTCTTT
CSVEAPGHRNTEAFF
>few|TRBV6-1|.|TRBJ2-7
TGTGCCAGCGCAACCCTGACTCCGGGCTGGCGGAGCAGGTACGAGCAGTACTTC
CASATLTPGWRSRYEQYF
>few|TRBV20-1|TRBD1|TRBJ2-7
TGCAGTGCTGATCCGGGACAGACCCCCTACGAGCAGTACTTC
CSADPGQTPYEQYF
>few|TRBV5-4|TRBD2|TRBJ2-7
TGTGCCAGCAGCTTTACTAGCGGGAGGAGCGAGCAGTACTTC
CASSFTSGRSEQYF
>few|TRBV19|.|TRBJ2-7
TGTGCCAGTAGTATAAAGGGCCAAGGGTTTATGGCCTACGAGCAGTACTTC
CASSIKGQGFMAYEQYF
>few|TRBV11-2|.|TRBJ2-1
TGTGCCAGCAGCCCAGTGGGGGCATTCAATGAGCAGTTCTTC
CASSPVGAFNEQFF
>many|TRBV24-1|.|TRBJ2-2
TGTGCCACCAGTGAAGCCCCCGGGACACCTGACGGGAACACCGGGGAGCTGTTTTTT
CATSEAPGTPDGNTGELFF
>many|TRBV24-1|.|TRBJ2-7
TGTGCCACTCCTACCGCTGGGGACACCTGTAACTACGAGCAGTACTTC
CATPTAGDTCNYEQYF
>.|TRBV29-1|TRBD2|TRBJ2-2
TGCAGCGCCGGGACTAGCGGGGGGGCGGGTACCGGGGAGCTGCTTTTT
CSAGTSGGAGTGELLF
>.|TRBV20-1|TRBD2|TRBJ2-7
TGCAGTGCCCCGGGCCCTAGCGGGGGGTCCTACGAGCAGTACTTC
CSAPGPSGGSYEQYF
>few|TRBV14|.|TRBJ2-7
TGTGCCAGCAGCCGAGGGCTTTGGGAGCAGTACTTC
CASSRGLWEQYF
>few|TRBV27|.|TRBJ1-1
TGTGCCAGCAGTTCTCCGGGGGGGGGCGGGAGAACTGAAGCTTTCTTT
CASSSPGGGGRTEAFF
>many|TRBV28|.|TRBJ2-3
TGTGCCAGCAGTTTACGCGCGATCAGCACAGATACGCAGTATTTT
CASSLRAISTDTQYF
>many|TRBV29-1|.|TRBJ2-1
TGCAGCGTTGAAGAGGCAGGGGCCCTCTCCTACAATGAGCAGTTCTTC
CSVEEAGALSYNEQFF
>many|TRBV20-1|.|TRBJ2-1
TGCAGTGCTAGCGGGGGGCATTTCATCAATGAGCAGTTCTTC
CSASGGHFINEQFF
>few|TRBV6-4|.|TRBJ2-1
TGTGCCCCCCTAAGCGGGTGCTCCTACAATGAGCAGTTCTTC
CAPLSGCSYNEQFF
>many|TRBV5-6|.|TRBJ1-1
TGTGCCAGCAGCTTGGAAGGCCTATTGAACACTGAAGCTTTCTTT
CASSLEGLLNTEAFF
>.|TRBV5-1|.|TRBJ2-2
TGCGCCAGCAGCTCACAGGGAATCGCCGGGGAGCTGTTTTTT
CASSSQGIAGELFF
>few|TRBV29-1|.|TRBJ2-1
TGCAGCGTTGAGGGTCCCTCGAACGAGCAGTTCTTC
CSVEGPSNEQFF